This T cell receptor (beta chain) was observed in a study of OX40 agonist ivuxolimab in advanced cancers. The wider study: With a range of roughly 20 to 80, age averaged roughly 61 years, and 70% to 85% were male. Study-wide findings and caveats: Both blood CD4+ and CD8+ T cells showed clonal growth by week 6 at 0.1 to 3.0 mg/kg.

The repertoire was sequenced with immunoSEQ multiplex PCR; TCRdb's copy has only in-frame clones and lacks some. The table has some 25,000 clones, roughly 71% seen once. Of note for this clone: Its target is unknown.

This material consisted of CD4+ or CD8+ T cells sorted from blood, taken in a trial of the OX40 agonist ivuxolimab. This TCR came from an adult with an advanced solid tumor such as melanoma, head and neck, liver or kidney cancer.

The CDR3: CASGIARAAGGKLFF. The CDR3 region has the DNA TGTGCCAGCGGTATTGCCCGGGCCGCTGGGGGAAAACTGTTTTTT. V usage is TRBV28 and J usage is TRBJ1-4, with D possibly being TRBD1 (5 bases). Between the trimmed V and J ends, which lost 8 bases and 10 bases, there was a span of 23 bases. The CDR3 runs to 15 residues. CDR1 is MDHEN and CDR2 is SYDVKM in the germline V gene.